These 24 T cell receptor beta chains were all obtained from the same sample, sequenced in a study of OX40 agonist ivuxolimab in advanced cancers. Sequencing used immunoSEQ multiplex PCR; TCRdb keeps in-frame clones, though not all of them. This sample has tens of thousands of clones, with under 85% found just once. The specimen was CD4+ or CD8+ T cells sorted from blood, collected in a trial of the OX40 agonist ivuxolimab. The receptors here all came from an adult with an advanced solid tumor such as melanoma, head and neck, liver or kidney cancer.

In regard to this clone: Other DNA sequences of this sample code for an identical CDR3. CDR3 bases: TGTGCCAGCAGTGAAGGGGGGGTGGAAGAGACCCAGTACTTC. Its translation: CASSEGGVEETQYF. The chain combines TRBV25-1 with TRBJ2-5; 7 nucleotides align to TRBD2. CDR3 length: 14 residues. Germline V gene data show CDR1 as MGHDK and CDR2 as SYGVNS. Unmatched junction bases numbered 3, after V lost 2 bases and J lost 3 bases. Using reference TRBV25-1 and TRBJ2-5 for the parts outside the CDR3, the full variable domain is EADIYQTPRYLVIGTGKKITLECSQTMGHDKMYWYQQDPGMELHLIHYSYGVNSTEKGDLSSESTVSRIRTEHFPLTLESARPSHTSQYLCASSEGGVEETQYFGPGTRLLVL.

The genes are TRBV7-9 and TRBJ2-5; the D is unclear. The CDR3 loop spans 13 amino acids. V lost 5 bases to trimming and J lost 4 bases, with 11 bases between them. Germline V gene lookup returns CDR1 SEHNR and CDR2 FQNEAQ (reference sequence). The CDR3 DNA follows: TGTGCCAGCAGCCCAAGTCTCACAGAGACCCAGTACTTC. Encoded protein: CASSPSLTETQYF.

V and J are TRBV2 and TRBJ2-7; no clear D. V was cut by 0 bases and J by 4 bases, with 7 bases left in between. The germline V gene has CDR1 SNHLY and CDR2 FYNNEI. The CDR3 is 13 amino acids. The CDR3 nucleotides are TGTGCCAGCAGTGAAGCCGTCGGTTACGAGCAGTACTTC. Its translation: CASSEAVGYEQYF. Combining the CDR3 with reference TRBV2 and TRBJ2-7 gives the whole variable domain EPEVTQTPSHQVTQMGQEVILRCVPISNHLYFYWYRQILGQKVEFLVSFYNNEISEKSEIFDDQFSVERPDGSNFTLKIRSTKLEDSAMYFCASSEAVGYEQYFGPGTRLTVT.

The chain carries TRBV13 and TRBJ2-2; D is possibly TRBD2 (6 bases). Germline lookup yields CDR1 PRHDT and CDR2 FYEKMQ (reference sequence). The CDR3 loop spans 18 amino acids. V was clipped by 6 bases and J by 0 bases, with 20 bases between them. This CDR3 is CASRRLGEPSANTGELFF. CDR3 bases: TGTGCCAGCAGGAGGTTGGGGGAGCCTAGCGCGAACACCGGGGAGCTGTTTTTT.

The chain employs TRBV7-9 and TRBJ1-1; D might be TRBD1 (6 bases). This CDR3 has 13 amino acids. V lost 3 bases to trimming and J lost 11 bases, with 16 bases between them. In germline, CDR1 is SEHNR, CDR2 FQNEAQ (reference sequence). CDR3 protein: CASSFGQTFGAFF. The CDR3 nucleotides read TGTGCCAGCAGCTTTGGACAGACTTTTGGGGCTTTCTTT.

The CDR3 DNA follows: TGCGCCAGCAGTGCCGGGACAGGGTCCTACGAGCAGTACTTC. Amino acids: CASSAGTGSYEQYF. The genes are TRBV5-1 and TRBJ2-7; TRBD1 aligns across 9 bases. CDR3 size: 14 residues. Germline CDR1 reads SGHRS; CDR2 reads YFSETQ. After removal of 5 bases from V and 1 base from J, the junction contained 4 bases not matched to a gene.

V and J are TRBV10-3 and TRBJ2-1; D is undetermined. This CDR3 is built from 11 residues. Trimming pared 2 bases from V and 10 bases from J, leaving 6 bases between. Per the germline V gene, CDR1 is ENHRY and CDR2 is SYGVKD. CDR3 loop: CAISETGEQFF. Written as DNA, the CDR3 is TGTGCCATCAGTGAGACTGGGGAGCAGTTCTTC.

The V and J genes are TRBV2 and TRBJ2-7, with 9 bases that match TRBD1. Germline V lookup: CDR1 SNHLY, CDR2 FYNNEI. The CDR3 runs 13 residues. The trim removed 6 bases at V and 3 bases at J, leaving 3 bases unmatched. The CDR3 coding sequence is TGTGCCAGCAGGGAGGACAGGGGCTACGAGCAGTACTTC. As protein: CASREDRGYEQYF.

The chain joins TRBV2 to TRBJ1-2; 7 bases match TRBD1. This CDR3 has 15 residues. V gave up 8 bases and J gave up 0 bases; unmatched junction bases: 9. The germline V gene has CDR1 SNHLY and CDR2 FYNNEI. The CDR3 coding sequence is TGTGCCAGCCTGGGACAGTTCAAGGCTAACTATGGCTACACCTTC. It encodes CASLGQFKANYGYTF.

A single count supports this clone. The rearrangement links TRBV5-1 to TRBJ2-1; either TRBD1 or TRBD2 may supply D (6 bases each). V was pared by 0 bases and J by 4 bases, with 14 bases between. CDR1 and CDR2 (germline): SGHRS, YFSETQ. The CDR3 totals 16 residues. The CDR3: CASSLEAGGFYNEQFF. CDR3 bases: TGCGCCAGCAGCTTGGAGGCCGGGGGCTTTTACAATGAGCAGTTCTTC.

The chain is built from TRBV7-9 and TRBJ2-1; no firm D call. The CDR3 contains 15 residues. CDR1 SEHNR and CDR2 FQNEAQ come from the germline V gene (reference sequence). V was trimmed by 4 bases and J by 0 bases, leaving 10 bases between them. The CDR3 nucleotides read TGTGCCAGCAGCTACGGCGTAAGCTCCTACAATGAGCAGTTCTTC. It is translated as CASSYGVSSYNEQFF. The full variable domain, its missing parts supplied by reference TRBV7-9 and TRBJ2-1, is DTGVSQNPRHKITKRGQNVTFRCDPISEHNRLYWYRQTLGQGPEFLTYFQNEAQLEKSRLLSDRFSAERPKGSFSTLEIQRTEQGDSAMYLCASSYGVSSYNEQFFGPGTRLTVL.

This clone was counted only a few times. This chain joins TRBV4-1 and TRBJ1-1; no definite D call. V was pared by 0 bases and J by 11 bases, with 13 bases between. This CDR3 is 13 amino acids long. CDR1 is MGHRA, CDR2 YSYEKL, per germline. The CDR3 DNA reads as TGCGCCAGCAGCCAAGATCTGGCGAGAAGGGCTTTCTTT. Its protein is CASSQDLARRAFF.

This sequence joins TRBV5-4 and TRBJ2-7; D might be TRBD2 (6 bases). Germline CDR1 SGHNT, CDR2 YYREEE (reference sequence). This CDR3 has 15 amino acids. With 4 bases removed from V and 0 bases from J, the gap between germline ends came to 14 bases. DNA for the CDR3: TGTGCCAGCAGCCCTTCTGGGAGGAGCTCCTACGAGCAGTACTTC. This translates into CASSPSGRSSYEQYF.

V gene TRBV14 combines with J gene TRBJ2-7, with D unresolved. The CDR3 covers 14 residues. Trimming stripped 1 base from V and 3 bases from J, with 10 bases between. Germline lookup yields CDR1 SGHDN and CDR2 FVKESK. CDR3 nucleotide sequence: TGTGCCAGCAGCCAAGTGAAGGACGGCTACGAGCAGTACTTC. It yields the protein CASSQVKDGYEQYF.

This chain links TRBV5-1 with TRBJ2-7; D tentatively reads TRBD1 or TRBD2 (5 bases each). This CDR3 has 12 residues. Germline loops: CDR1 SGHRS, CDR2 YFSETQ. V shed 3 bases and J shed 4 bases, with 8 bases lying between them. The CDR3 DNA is TGCGCCAGCAGCTGGGACGGTTACGAGCAGTACTTC. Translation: CASSWDGYEQYF.

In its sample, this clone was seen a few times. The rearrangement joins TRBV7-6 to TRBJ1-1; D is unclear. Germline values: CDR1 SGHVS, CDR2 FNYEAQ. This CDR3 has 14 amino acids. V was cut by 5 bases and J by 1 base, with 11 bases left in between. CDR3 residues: CASSMIAGNTEAFF. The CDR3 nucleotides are TGTGCCAGCAGCATGATTGCGGGGAACACTGAAGCTTTCTTT.

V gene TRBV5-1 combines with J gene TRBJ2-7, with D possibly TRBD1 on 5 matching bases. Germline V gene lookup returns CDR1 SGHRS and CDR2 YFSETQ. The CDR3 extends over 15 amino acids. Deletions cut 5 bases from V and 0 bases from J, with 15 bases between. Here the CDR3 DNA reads TGCGCCAGCAGAATGGGTAGTGACAGCTCCTACGAGCAGTACTTC. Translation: CASRMGSDSSYEQYF.

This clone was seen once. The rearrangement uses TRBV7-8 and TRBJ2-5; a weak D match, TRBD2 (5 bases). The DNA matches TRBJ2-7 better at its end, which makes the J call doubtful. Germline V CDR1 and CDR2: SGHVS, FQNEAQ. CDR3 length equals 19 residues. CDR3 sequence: CASSPIRETRRLFSYEQYF. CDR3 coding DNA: TGTGCCAGCAGCCCTATAAGGGAGACAAGGCGACTATTCTCCTACGAGCAGTACTTC.

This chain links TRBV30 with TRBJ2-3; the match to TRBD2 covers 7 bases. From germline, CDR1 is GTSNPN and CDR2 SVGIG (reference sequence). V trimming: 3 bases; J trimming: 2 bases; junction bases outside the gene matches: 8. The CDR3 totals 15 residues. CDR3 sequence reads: CAWSSGVRDTDTQYF. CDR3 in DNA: TGTGCCTGGAGCAGCGGGGTTCGAGACACAGATACGCAGTATTTT.

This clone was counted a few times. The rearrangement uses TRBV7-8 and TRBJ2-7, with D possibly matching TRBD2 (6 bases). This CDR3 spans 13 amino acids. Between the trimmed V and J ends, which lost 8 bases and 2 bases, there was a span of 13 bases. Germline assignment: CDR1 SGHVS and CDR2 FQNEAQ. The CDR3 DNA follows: TGTGCCAGCTCGGTCGGGAGCACCTACGAGCAGTACTTC. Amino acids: CASSVGSTYEQYF.

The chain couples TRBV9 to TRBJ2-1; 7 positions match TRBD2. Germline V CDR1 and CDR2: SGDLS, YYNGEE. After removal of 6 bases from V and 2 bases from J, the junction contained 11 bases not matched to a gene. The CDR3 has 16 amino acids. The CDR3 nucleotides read TGTGCCAGCACGAGACTAGACGCGGGAGCCTACAATGAGCAGTTCTTC. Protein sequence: CASTRLDAGAYNEQFF.

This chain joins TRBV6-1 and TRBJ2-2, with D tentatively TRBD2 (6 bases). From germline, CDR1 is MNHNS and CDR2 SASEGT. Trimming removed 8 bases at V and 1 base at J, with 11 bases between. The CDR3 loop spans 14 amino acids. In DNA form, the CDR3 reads TGTGCCAGCTCCGGGGACTGGAACACCGGGGAGCTGTTTTTT. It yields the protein CASSGDWNTGELFF.

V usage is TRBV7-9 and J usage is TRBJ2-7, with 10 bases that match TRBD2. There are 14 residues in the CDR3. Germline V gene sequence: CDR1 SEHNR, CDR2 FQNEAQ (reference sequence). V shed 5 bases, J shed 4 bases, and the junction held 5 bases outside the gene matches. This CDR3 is CASSPPAGGYEQYF. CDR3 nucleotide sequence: TGTGCCAGCAGCCCCCCAGCGGGAGGGTACGAGCAGTACTTC.

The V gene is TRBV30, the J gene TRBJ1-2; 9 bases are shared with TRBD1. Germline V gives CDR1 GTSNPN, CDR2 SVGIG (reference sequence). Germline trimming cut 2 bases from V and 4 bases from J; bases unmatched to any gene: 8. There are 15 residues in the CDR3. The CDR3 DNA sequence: TGTGCCTGGAGTTCGACAGGGGGGAATCCCTATGGCTACACCTTC. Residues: CAWSSTGGNPYGYTF.